The 5 T cell receptor beta chains below were found in one sample sequenced in a study of regulatory T cells in long-lasting Graves disease. Time point: persistent/refractory GD, antithyroid drugs over 5 years with positive TRAb. The TCR library was made from RNA extracted from PBMCs. Investigators prepared the TCR beta libraries by applying iRepertoire HTBI primers and Arm-PCR of CDR3 regions. TCRdb re-called the multiplex PCR reads through MiXCR, storing one row per CDR3 protein. The table includes 400,000 to 450,000 distinct CDR3 sequences, 23% detected once. Specimen: peripheral blood mononuclear cells (PBMCs), collected when the disease was refractory, from a patient treated with antithyroid drugs. Every receptor here comes from a female donor with Graves disease.

The J gene is TRBJ1-5, the V gene TRBV10-3, with D perhaps matching TRBD1 (5 bases). CDR1 and CDR2 (germline): ENHRY, SYGVKD. Trimming removed 5 bases at V and 12 bases at J, with 23 bases between. CDR3 length: 15 amino acids. CDR3 nucleotides: TGTGCCATCAGTTCCGAGGACTTGGGGCCCATGGGCCAGCATTTT. Its protein is CAISSEDLGPMGQHF.

CDR3 coding DNA: TGTGCCAGCAGTTATGGCGGACTAACCTACGAGCAGTACTTC. Translated: CASSYGGLTYEQYF. This chain uses TRBV6-5 with TRBJ2-7; possible D gene TRBD2, 6 bases. The CDR3 spans 14 residues. V lost 3 bases and J lost 2, with 11 bases in between. Germline V lookup: CDR1 MNHEY, CDR2 SVGAGI.

This clonotype was observed once. The V gene is TRBV3-1, the J gene TRBJ2-2; D possibly corresponds to TRBD1 (5 bases). Germline CDR1 LGHDT, CDR2 YNNKEL (reference sequence). The CDR3 consists of 16 residues. The V gene lost 2 bases and the J gene lost 6 bases, with 16 bases spanning the gap. Here the CDR3 reads CASSQFGQGRSGELFF. The CDR3 DNA follows: TGTGCCAGCAGCCAATTCGGGCAGGGAAGGTCCGGGGAGCTGTTTTTT.

This clonotype was detected ten times or more. The chain carries TRBV6-1 and TRBJ2-4, with D maybe TRBD2 (5 bases). The CDR3 has 12 residues. V was pared by 6 bases and J by 6 bases, with 9 bases between. Germline CDR1 is MNHNS and CDR2 is SASEGT. The CDR3 bases are TGTGCCAGCAGCACCCGGGGAAACATTCAGTACTTC. Translating gives CASSTRGNIQYF.

V gene TRBV28 combines with J gene TRBJ1-2; D may be TRBD1 (6 bases). The germline V gene has CDR1 MDHEN and CDR2 SYDVKM. V lost 6 bases, J lost 0 bases, and 11 bases lay in between. The CDR3 has 14 residues. CDR3 protein: CASRGNRANYGYTF. Written as DNA, the CDR3 is TGTGCCAGCAGGGGAAACAGGGCTAACTATGGCTACACCTTC.